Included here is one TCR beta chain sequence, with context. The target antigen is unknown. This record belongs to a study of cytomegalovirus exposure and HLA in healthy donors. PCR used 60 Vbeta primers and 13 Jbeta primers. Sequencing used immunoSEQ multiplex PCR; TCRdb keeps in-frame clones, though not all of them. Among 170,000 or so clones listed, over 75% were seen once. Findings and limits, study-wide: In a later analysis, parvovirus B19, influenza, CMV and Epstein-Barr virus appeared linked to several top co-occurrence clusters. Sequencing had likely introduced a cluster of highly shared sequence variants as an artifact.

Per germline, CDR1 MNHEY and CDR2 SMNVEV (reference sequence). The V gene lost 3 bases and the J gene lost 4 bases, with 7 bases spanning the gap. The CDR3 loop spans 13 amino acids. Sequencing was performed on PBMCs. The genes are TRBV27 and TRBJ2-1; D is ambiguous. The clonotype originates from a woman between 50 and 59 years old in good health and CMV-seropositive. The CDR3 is CASSFPPYNEQFF. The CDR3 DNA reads TGTGCCAGCAGTTTCCCCCCGTACAATGAGCAGTTCTTC.